The 19 T cell receptor beta chains in this list originate from one sample, sequenced in a study of T cell responses to AZD1222 COVID-19 vaccine. TCRdb's table, derived via immunoSEQ multiplex PCR, lists solely in-frame clones and lacks some. Of some 100,000 clones in the sample, about 89% were seen once. Sequences were derived from peripheral blood, sampled on day 0 of AZD1222 vaccination. The origin of the receptors is an adult in good health.

The rearrangement uses TRBV23-1 and TRBJ2-5, with 7 bases that match TRBD1. TRBV23-1 is placed among ORFs of uncertain function. The CDR3 sequence is 15 residues long. V lost 2 bases, J lost 4 bases, and 7 bases stayed unmatched. In DNA form, the CDR3 reads TGCGCCAGCAGTCAAGGGACAGAGAGGGTAGAGACCCAGTACTTC. Amino acid sequence: CASSQGTERVETQYF.

The chain has TRBV7-9 and TRBJ2-5, with 8 bases that match TRBD1. In germline, CDR1 is SEHNR, CDR2 FQNEAQ (reference sequence). The junction had 15 bases not matched to a gene; V was cut back by 5 bases and J by 4 bases. The CDR3 runs to 17 residues. CDR3 residues: CASSPWRAGGLGETQYF. The DNA of the CDR3 is TGTGCCAGCAGCCCCTGGCGAGCAGGGGGCTTGGGAGAGACCCAGTACTTC. Filled out from reference TRBV7-9 and TRBJ2-5, the complete variable domain reads DTGVSQNPRHKITKRGQNVTFRCDPISEHNRLYWYRQTLGQGPEFLTYFQNEAQLEKSRLLSDRFSAERPKGSFSTLEIQRTEQGDSAMYLCASSPWRAGGLGETQYFGPGTRLLVL.

The V and J genes are TRBV12-5 and TRBJ1-6; D uncertain. Trimming took 5 bases from V and 4 from J, leaving 9 bases between them. This CDR3 is 14 amino acids long. The germline V gene has CDR1 LGHNT and CDR2 FRNRAP. CDR3: CASGAGIYNSPLHF. CDR3 bases: TGTGCTAGTGGTGCTGGGATTTATAATTCACCCCTCCACTTT.

This clone was seen only a few times. V is TRBV18 and J is TRBJ1-3; D is ambiguous. The V end was cut by 2 bases, the J end by 2 bases, with 10 bases between. Germline CDR1 reads KGHSH; CDR2 reads LQKENI. There are 15 residues in the CDR3. The CDR3 DNA is TGTGCCAGCTCACCAAGTCTAGAAGCTGGAAACACCATATATTTT. Encoded protein: CASSPSLEAGNTIYF.

This clone was found once. The genes are TRBV21-1 and TRBJ2-7; TRBD1 is the table's D call, not checked against the DNA. TRBV21-1 is described as a pseudogene. The CDR3 length is 15 residues. CDR3 loop: CASSKVAQGVYEQYF. The CDR3 region has the DNA TGTGCCAGCAGCAAAGTCGCCCAGGGGGTTTACGAGCAGTACTTC.

This chain connects TRBV11-3 to TRBJ2-1; D not certain. CDR3 size: 12 residues. V lost 5 bases and J 7 bases, leaving 9 bases between the germline ends. Germline V lookup: CDR1 SGHNT, CDR2 YENEEA. CDR3 sequence (DNA): TGTGCCAGCAGCCCCACTGGGAATGAGCAGTTCTTC. Protein product: CASSPTGNEQFF.

The V and J genes are TRBV7-9 and TRBJ2-1, with a possible D match to TRBD2 (6 bases). The germline V gene has CDR1 SEHNR and CDR2 FQNEAQ (reference sequence). With 1 base removed from V and 4 bases from J, the gap between germline ends came to 11 bases. This CDR3 has 15 residues. CDR3 sequence reads: CASSLDGAGYNEQFF. The CDR3 DNA reads as TGTGCCAGCAGCTTAGATGGGGCGGGGTACAATGAGCAGTTCTTC.

The V call is TRBV3-1 (or the pseudogene TRBV3-2), the J call TRBJ2-2, with D unclear. Per germline, CDR1 LGHDT and CDR2 YNNKEL (reference sequence). Trimming left V 1 base short and J 7 bases short, with 4 bases between. The CDR3 covers 12 residues. The CDR3 protein is CASSQAGGELFF. The CDR3 region has the DNA TGTGCCAGCAGCCAAGCGGGCGGGGAGCTGTTTTTT.

The CDR3 is CAGGGSSGDEQYF. The CDR3 DNA sequence: TGTGCCGGCGGCGGGAGTAGCGGCGACGAGCAGTACTTC. The chain combines TRBV7-8 with TRBJ2-7, with 7 positions matching TRBD2. Per the germline V gene, CDR1 is SGHVS and CDR2 is FQNEAQ. The CDR3 consists of 13 residues. Trimming at V came to 11 bases and at J to 5 bases, leaving 12 bases not matched to a gene.

This clone appeared a single time. V usage is TRBV18 and J usage is TRBJ1-1; D not certain. From germline, CDR1 is KGHSH and CDR2 LQKENI. This CDR3 is built from 13 residues. Trimming removed 2 bases from V and 4 bases from J, with 8 bases in between. CDR3 sequence (DNA): TGTGCCAGCTCACCAGGTTCGGGCACTGAAGCTTTCTTT. Residues: CASSPGSGTEAFF.

This clone was detected once. J is TRBJ2-1 and V is TRBV10-1; possibly TRBD2 for D (6 bases). Germline assignment: CDR1 WNHNN and CDR2 SYGVQD (reference sequence). This CDR3 contains 13 residues. V lost 3 bases to trimming and J lost 8 bases, with 11 bases between them. CDR3 DNA sequence: TGCGCCAGCAGTGAAGGCAGGAGGGATGAGCAGTTCTTC. The encoded protein is CASSEGRRDEQFF.

The sample holds a few counts of this clone. V is TRBV27 and J is TRBJ1-4; maybe TRBD1 (6 bases). V lost 2 bases and J lost 4, with 8 bases in between. The CDR3 length is 14 residues. Germline-derived CDR1 and CDR2 are MNHEY and SMNVEV (reference sequence). In nucleotides, the CDR3 is TGTGCCAGCAGTTTAAACAGGGTTAATGAAAAACTGTTTTTT. Its protein is CASSLNRVNEKLFF.

The rearrangement uses TRBV11-2 and TRBJ2-1; a possible D gene is TRBD2 (6 bases). V lost 5 bases and J 2 bases, leaving 13 bases between the germline ends. CDR3 length: 15 residues. Germline CDR1 SGHAT, CDR2 FQNNGV. CDR3 sequence reads: CASSPFGSAYNEQFF. The CDR3, as DNA: TGTGCCAGCAGCCCTTTCGGGAGTGCCTACAATGAGCAGTTCTTC.

The chain recombines TRBV27 with TRBJ1-5; a weak D match, TRBD1 (5 bases). The germline V gene has CDR1 MNHEY and CDR2 SMNVEV (reference sequence). The CDR3 has 14 amino acids. Deletions cut 7 bases from V and 7 bases from J, with 17 bases between. CDR3 sequence reads: CASMLWGGAQPQHF. The CDR3 coding sequence is TGTGCCAGCATGCTATGGGGGGGTGCGCAGCCCCAGCATTTT.

This chain links TRBV28 with TRBJ1-1; no clear D gene. V was clipped by 7 bases and J by 5 bases, with 8 bases between them. Germline-derived CDR1 and CDR2 are MDHEN and SYDVKM. The CDR3 extends over 11 amino acids. The CDR3 reads CASIGVTEAFF. The CDR3 DNA reads as TGTGCCAGCATAGGCGTTACTGAAGCTTTCTTT.

The chain uses TRBV5-6 and TRBJ2-1; the match to TRBD1 covers 7 bases. This CDR3 has 18 amino acids. Trimming took 4 bases from V and 0 from J; bases not matched to a gene: 13. CDR1 and CDR2 from the germline V gene are SGHDT and YYEEEE. CDR3 DNA sequence: TGTGCCAGCAGCGATACTAGGACAGGAGGATTCTCCTACAATGAGCAGTTCTTC. Protein: CASSDTRTGGFSYNEQFF.

This clone appeared once. The rearrangement joins TRBV11-3 to TRBJ2-7, with D tentatively TRBD1 (5 bases). The CDR3 is made up of 14 amino acids. V was cut by 0 bases and J by 2 bases, with 8 bases left in between. The germline gives CDR1 SGHNT, CDR2 YENEEA. The CDR3 is CASSLEDTAYEQYF. DNA for the CDR3: TGTGCCAGCAGCTTAGAGGACACAGCCTACGAGCAGTACTTC.

The genes are TRBV5-6 and TRBJ2-1; possibly TRBD2 for D (5 bases). V lost 0 bases and J 12 bases, leaving 16 bases between the germline ends. Germline V CDR1 and CDR2: SGHDT, YYEEEE. The CDR3 runs to 14 residues. The CDR3 sequence: CASSLGRTLPSQFF. The CDR3 nucleotides read TGTGCCAGCAGCTTGGGGAGGACCCTCCCTTCGCAGTTCTTC.

The DNA for the CDR3 is TGCGCCAGCAGCCCGAGGGACACGGACTATGGCTACACCTTC. Amino acid sequence: CASSPRDTDYGYTF. This chain joins TRBV4-1 and TRBJ1-2, with D tentatively TRBD1 (6 bases). The CDR3 contains 14 residues. The V gene's germline CDR1 is MGHRA and CDR2 YSYEKL. V dropped 4 bases and J dropped 3 bases, with 12 bases sitting between them.